This TCR beta chain originates from a study of T cells expressing NK-cell markers. Study summary: Cells sorted as CD3+CD56+NKG2C+, CD3+CD56+NKG2C- and CD3+CD56-NKG2C+ T cells supplied the TCR beta repertoires.

This CDR3 has 17 residues. Germline V gives CDR1 PRHDT, CDR2 FYEKMQ (reference sequence). UMIs accompanied the 5'RACE template switching by which TCR beta cDNA was made. No DNA is given; TCRdb re-called the 5' RACE reads and lists each CDR3 protein once. Its table records about 550,000 distinct CDR3 sequences. The chain is built from TRBV13 and TRBJ2-3; TCRdb lists TRBD1, though no DNA is available to test this call. The sequence was collected from a man aged 18 to 29 in good health. Sequences were obtained from blood T cells: a sorted CD56 or NKG2C T cell subset, CD4+ or CD8+ T cells, or bulk PBMC T cells (not recorded which). CDR3 sequence: CASSLGPGTANTDTQYF.